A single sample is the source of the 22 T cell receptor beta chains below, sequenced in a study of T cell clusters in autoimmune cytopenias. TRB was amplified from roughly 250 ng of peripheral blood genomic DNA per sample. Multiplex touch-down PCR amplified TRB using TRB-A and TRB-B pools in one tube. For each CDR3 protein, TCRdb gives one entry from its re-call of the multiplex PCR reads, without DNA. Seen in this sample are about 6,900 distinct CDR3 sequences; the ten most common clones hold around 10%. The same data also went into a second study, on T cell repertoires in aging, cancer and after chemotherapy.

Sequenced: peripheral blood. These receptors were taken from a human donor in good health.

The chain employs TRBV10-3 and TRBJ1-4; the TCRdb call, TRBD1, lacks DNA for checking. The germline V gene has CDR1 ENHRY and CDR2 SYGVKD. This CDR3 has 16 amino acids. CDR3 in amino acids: CAISESNRGLGEKLFF.

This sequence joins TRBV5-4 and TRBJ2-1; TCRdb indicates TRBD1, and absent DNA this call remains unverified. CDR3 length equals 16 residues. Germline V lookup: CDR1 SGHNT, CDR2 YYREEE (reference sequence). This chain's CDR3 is CASSFGGTVSYNEQFF.

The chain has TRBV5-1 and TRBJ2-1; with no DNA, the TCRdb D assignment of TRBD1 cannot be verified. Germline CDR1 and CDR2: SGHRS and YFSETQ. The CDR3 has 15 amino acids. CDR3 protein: CASSLGTGSYNEQFF. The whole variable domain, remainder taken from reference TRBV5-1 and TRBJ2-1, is KAGVTQTPRYLIKTRGQQVTLSCSPISGHRSVSWYQQTPGQGLQFLFEYFSETQRNKGNFPGRFSGRQFSNSRSEMNVSTLELGDSALYLCASSLGTGSYNEQFFGPGTRLTVL.

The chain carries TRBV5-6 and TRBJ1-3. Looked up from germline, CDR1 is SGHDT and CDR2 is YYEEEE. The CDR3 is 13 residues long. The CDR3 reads CASSVRRGNTIYF.

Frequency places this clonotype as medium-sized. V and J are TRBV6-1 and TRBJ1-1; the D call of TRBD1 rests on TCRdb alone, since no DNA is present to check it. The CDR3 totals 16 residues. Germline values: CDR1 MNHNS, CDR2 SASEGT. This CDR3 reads CASSEVSGQGNTEAFF.

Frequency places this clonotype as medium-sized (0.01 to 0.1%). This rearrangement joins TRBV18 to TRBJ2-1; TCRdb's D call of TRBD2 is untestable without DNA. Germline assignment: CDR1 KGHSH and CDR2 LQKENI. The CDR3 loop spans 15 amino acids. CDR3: CASSGRRGAYNEQFF.

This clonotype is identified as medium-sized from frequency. CDR3 in amino acids: CASRPLDRGSLTGELFF. V usage is TRBV19 and J usage is TRBJ2-2; lacking DNA, the TRBD1 call made by TCRdb goes unchecked. Germline loops: CDR1 LNHDA, CDR2 SQIVND (reference sequence). The CDR3 totals 17 residues.

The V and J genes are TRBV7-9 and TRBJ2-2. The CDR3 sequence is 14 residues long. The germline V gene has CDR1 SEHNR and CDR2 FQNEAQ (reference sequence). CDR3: CASSLGFSTGELFF.

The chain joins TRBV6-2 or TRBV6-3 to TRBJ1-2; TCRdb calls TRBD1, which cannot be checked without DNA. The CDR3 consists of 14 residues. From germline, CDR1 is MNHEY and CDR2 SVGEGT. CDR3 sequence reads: CASSYGSGVGGYTF.

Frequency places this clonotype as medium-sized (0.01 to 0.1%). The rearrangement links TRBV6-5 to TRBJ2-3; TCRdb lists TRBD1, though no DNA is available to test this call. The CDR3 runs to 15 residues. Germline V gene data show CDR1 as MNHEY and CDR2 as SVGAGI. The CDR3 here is CASSYGAALTDTQYF.

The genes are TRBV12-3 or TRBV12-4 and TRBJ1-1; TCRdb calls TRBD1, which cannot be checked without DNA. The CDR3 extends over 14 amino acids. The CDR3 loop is CASSSRQGLTEAFF.

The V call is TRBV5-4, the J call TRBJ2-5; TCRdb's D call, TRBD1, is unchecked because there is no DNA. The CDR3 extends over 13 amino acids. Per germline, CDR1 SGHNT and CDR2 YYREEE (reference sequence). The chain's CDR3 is CASSDGVPGTQYF.

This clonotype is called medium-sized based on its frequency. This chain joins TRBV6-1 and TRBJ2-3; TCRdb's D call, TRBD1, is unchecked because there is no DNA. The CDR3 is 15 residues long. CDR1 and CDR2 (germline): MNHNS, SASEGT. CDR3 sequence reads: CASSGGEGETDTQYF.

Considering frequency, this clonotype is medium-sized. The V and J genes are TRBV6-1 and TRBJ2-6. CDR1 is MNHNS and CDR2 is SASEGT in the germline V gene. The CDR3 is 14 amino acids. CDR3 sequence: CASSDNSGANVLTF.

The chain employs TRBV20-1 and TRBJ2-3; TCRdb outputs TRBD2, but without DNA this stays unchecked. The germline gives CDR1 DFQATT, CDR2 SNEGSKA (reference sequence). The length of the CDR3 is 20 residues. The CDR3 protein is CSASDSWTSGGAWGTDTQYF.

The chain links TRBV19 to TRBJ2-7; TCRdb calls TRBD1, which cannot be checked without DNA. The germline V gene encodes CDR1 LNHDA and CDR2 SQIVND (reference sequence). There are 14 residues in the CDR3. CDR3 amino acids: CASSGGQVRREQYF. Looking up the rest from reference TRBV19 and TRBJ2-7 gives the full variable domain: DGGITQSPKYLFRKEGQNVTLSCEQNLNHDAMYWYRQDPGQGLRLIYYSQIVNDFQKGDIAEGYSVSREKKESFPLTVTSAQKNPTAFYLCASSGGQVRREQYFGPGTRLTVT.

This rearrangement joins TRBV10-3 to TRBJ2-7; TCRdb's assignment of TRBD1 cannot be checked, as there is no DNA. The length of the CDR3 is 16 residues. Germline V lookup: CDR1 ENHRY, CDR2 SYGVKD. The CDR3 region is CAISDDRARATYEQYF.

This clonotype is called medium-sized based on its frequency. This chain's CDR3 is CASSPSRGEETQYF. The rearrangement uses TRBV18 and TRBJ2-5. CDR1 and CDR2 (germline): KGHSH, LQKENI. This CDR3 spans 14 amino acids.

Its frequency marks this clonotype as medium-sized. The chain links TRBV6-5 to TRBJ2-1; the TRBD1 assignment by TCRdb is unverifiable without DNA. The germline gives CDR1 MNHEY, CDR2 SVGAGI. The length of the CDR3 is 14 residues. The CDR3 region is CASSTLQESNEQFF.

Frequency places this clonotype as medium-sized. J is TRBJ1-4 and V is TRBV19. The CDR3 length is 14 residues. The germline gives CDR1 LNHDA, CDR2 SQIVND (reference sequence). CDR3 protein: CASSIGRSNEKLFF.

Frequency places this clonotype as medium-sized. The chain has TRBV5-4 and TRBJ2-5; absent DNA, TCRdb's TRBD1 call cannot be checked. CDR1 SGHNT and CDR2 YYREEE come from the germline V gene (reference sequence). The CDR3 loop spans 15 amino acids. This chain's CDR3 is CASSFGQGAGETQYF.

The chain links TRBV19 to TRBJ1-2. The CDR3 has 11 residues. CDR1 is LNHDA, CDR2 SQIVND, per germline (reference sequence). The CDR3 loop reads CASRSGSGYTF.